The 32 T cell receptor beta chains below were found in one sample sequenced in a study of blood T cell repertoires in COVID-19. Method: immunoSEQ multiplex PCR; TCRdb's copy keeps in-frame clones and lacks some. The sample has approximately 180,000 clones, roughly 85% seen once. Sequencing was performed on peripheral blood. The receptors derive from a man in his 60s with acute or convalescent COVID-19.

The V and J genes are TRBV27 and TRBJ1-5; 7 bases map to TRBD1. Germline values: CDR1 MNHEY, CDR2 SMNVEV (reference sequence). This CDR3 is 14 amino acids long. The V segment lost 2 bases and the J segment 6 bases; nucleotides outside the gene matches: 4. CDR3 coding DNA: TGTGCCAGCAGTTTAGTAGGGGGCAGTCAGCCCCAGCATTTT. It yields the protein CASSLVGGSQPQHF.

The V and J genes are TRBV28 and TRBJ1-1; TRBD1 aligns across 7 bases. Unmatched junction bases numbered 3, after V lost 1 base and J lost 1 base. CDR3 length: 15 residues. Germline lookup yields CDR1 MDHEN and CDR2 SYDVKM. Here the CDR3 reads CASSLFWDRNTEAFF. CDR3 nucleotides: TGTGCCAGCAGTTTATTCTGGGACAGGAACACTGAAGCTTTCTTT.

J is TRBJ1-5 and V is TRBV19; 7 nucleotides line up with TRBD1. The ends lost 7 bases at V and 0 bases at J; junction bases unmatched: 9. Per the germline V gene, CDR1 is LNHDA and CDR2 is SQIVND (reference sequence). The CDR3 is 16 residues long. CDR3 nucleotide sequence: TGTGCCAGTAAGGCCGGGACAGTAAATAGCAATCAGCCCCAGCATTTT. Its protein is CASKAGTVNSNQPQHF.

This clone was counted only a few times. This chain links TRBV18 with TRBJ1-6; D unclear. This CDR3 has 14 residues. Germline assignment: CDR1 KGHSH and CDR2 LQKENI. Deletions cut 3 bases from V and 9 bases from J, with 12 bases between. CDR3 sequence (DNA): TGTGCCAGCTCACCGGCGGGGATAGGTTCACCCCTCCACTTT. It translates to CASSPAGIGSPLHF.

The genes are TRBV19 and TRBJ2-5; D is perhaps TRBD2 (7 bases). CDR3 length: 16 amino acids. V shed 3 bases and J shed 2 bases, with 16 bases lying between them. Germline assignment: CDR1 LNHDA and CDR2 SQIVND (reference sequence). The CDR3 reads CASSIPGGPRQETQYF. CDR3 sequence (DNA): TGTGCCAGTAGTATTCCGGGGGGCCCTCGACAAGAGACCCAGTACTTC.

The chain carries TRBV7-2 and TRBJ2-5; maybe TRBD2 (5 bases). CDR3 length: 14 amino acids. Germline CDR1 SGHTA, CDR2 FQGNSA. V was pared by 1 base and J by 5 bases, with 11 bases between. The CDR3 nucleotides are TGTGCCAGCAGCTTAGGAACTAGAAAGGAGACCCAGTACTTC. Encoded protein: CASSLGTRKETQYF.

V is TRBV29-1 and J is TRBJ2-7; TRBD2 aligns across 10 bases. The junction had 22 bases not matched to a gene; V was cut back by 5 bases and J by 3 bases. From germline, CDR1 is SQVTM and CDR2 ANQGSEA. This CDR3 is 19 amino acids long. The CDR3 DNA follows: TGCAGCGTTTCCCCCAAGGTAGGGACAGACCTAGCGGGAGTCTACGAGCAGTACTTC. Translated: CSVSPKVGTDLAGVYEQYF.

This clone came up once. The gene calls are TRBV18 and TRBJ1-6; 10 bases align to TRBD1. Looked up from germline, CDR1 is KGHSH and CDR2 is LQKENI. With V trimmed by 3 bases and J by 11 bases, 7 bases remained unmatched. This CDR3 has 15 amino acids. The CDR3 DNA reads TGTGCCAGCTCACCCGCGACAGGGGGCGATCCACCCCTCCACTTT. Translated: CASSPATGGDPPLHF.

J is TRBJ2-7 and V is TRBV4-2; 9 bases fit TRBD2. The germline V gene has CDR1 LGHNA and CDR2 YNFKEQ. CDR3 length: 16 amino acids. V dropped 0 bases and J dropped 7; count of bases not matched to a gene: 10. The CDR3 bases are TGTGCCAGCAGCCAAGATGCGGTAGCGGGGGTCCGGGAGCAGTACTTC. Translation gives CASSQDAVAGVREQYF.

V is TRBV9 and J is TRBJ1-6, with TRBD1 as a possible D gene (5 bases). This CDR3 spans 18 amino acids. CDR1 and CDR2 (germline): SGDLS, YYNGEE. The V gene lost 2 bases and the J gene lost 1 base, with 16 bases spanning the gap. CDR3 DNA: TGTGCCAGCAGCGTGGGGGGAGGCACCAGATCCTATAATTCACCCCTCCACTTT. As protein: CASSVGGGTRSYNSPLHF. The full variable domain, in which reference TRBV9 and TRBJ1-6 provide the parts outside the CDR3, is DSGVTQTPKHLITATGQRVTLRCSPRSGDLSVYWYQQSLDQGLQFLIQYYNGEERAKGNILERFSAQQFPDLHSELNLSSLELGDSALYFCASSVGGGTRSYNSPLHFGNGTRLTVT.

The CDR3 coding sequence is TGCGCCAGCAGCTTGGAAGGGGCTTCCTACGAGCAGTACTTC. Protein sequence: CASSLEGASYEQYF. The V gene is TRBV5-1, the J gene TRBJ2-7; D may be TRBD1 (5 bases). V dropped 0 bases and J dropped 1 base, with 8 bases sitting between them. This CDR3 has 14 residues. Germline CDR1 is SGHRS and CDR2 is YFSETQ.

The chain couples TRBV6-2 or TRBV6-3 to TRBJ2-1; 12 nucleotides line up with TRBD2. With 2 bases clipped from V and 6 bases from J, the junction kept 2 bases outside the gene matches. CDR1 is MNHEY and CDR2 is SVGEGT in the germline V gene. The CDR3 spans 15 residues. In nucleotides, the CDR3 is TGTGCCAGCAGTTACACTAGCGGGAGGAGCAATGAGCAGTTCTTC. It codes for CASSYTSGRSNEQFF.

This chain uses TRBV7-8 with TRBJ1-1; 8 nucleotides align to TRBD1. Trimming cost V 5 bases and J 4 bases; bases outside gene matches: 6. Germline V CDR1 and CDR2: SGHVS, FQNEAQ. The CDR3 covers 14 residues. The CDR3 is CASSGYRGSTEAFF. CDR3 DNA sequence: TGTGCCAGCAGCGGGTACAGGGGGAGCACTGAAGCTTTCTTT.

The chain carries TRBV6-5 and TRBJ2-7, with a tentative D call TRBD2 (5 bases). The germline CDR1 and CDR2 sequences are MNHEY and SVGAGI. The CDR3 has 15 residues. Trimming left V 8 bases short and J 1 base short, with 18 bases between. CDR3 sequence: CASSSSQDGSYEQYF. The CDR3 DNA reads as TGTGCCAGCTCATCTAGCCAGGATGGGTCCTACGAGCAGTACTTC.

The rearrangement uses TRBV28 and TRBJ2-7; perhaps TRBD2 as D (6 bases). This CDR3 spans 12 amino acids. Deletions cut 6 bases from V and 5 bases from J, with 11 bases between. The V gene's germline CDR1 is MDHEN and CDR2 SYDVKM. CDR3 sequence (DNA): TGTGCCAGCAGCTCGACTAGTAACGAGCAGTACTTC. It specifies CASSSTSNEQYF. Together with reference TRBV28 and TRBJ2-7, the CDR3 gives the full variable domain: DVKVTQSSRYLVKRTGEKVFLECVQDMDHENMFWYRQDPGLGLRLIYFSYDVKMKEKGDIPEGYSVSREKKERFSLILESASTNQTSMYLCASSSTSNEQYFGPGTRLTVT.

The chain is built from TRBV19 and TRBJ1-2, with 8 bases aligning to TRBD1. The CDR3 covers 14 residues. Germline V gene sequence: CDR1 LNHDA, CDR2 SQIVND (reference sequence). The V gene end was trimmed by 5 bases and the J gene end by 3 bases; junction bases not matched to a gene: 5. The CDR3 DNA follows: TGTGCCAGTAGTCGAACAGGGGGTCACTATGGCTACACCTTC. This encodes CASSRTGGHYGYTF.

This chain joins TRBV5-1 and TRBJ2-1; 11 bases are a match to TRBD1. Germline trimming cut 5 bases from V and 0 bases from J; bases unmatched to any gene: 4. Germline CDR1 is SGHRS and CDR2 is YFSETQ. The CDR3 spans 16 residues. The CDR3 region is CASSWDRGSSYNEQFF. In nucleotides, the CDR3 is TGCGCCAGCAGTTGGGACAGGGGGAGCTCCTACAATGAGCAGTTCTTC.

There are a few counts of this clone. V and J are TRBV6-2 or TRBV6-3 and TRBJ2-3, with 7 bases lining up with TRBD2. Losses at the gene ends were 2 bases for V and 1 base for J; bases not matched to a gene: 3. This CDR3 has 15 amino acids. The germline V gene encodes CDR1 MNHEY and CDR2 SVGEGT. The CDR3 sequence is CASSYPREGTDTQYF. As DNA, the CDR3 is TGTGCCAGCAGTTACCCACGGGAGGGCACAGATACGCAGTATTTT.

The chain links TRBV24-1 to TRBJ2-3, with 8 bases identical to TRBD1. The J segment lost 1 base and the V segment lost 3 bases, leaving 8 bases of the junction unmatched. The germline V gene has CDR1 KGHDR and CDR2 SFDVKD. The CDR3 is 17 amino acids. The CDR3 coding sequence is TGTGCCACCAGTGATACAGGAGAACAGGGGGGCACAGATACGCAGTATTTT. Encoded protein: CATSDTGEQGGTDTQYF.

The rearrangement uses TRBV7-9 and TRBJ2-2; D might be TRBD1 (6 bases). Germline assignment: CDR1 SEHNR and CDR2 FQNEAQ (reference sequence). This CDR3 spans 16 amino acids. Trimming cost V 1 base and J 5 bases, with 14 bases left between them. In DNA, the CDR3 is TGTGCCAGCAGCTTAGAGAGGGGGATGGAGACCGGGGAGCTGTTTTTT. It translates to CASSLERGMETGELFF. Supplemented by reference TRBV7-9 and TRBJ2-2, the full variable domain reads DTGVSQNPRHKITKRGQNVTFRCDPISEHNRLYWYRQTLGQGPEFLTYFQNEAQLEKSRLLSDRFSAERPKGSFSTLEIQRTEQGDSAMYLCASSLERGMETGELFFGEGSRLTVL.

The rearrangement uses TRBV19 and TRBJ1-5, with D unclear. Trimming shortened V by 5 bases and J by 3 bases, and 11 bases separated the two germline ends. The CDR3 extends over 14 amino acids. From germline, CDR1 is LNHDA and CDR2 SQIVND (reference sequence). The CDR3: CASSGQADNQPQHF. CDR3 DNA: TGTGCCAGTAGTGGGCAGGCCGACAATCAGCCCCAGCATTTT.

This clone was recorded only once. CDR3 amino acids: CSANVKGQGTNTGELFF. The CDR3 DNA follows: TGCAGCGCCAACGTCAAGGGACAGGGGACTAACACCGGGGAGCTGTTTTTT. V is TRBV29-1 and J is TRBJ2-2; 10 nucleotides line up with TRBD1. J gave up 2 bases and V 7 bases, and 13 bases lay outside the gene matches. Germline V gene sequence: CDR1 SQVTM, CDR2 ANQGSEA. There are 17 residues in the CDR3.

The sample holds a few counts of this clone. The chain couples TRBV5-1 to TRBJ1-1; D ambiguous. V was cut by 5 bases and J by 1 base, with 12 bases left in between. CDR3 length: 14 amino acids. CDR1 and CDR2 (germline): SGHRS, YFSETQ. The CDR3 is CASSLLAENTEAFF. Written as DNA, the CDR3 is TGCGCCAGCAGTCTACTGGCGGAGAACACTGAAGCTTTCTTT.

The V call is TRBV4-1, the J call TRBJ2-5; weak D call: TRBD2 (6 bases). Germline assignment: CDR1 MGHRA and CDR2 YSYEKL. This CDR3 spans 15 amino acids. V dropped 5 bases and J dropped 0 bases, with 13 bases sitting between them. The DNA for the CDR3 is TGCGCCAGCAGCATGGGACTCACCTACCAAGAGACCCAGTACTTC. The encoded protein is CASSMGLTYQETQYF.

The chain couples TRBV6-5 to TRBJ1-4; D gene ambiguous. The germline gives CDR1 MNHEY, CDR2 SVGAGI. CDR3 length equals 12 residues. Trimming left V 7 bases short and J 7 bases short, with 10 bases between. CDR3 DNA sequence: TGTGCCAGCAACGGTGTTGTTGAAAAACTGTTTTTT. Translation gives CASNGVVEKLFF.

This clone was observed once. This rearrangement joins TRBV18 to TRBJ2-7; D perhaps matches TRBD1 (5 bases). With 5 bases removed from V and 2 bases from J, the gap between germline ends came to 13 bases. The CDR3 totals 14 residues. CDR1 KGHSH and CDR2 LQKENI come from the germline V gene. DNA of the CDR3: TGTGCCAGCTCAAGGGGCCCAACCCCCTACGAGCAGTACTTC. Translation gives CASSRGPTPYEQYF.

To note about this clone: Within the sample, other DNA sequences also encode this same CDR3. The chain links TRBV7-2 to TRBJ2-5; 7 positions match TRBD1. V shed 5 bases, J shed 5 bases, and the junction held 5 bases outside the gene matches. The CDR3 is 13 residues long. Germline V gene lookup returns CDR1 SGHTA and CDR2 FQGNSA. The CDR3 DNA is TGTGCCAGCAGCCGGGACAGCCAGGAGACCCAGTACTTC. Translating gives CASSRDSQETQYF.

Written as DNA, the CDR3 is TGTGCCAGCTCACTTAAGAGATCCAACTACGAGCAGTACTTC. Protein: CASSLKRSNYEQYF. The rearrangement uses TRBV18 and TRBJ2-7; unclear D gene. Germline assignment: CDR1 KGHSH and CDR2 LQKENI. The CDR3 is made up of 14 amino acids. Trimming stripped 4 bases from V and 3 bases from J, with 13 bases between.

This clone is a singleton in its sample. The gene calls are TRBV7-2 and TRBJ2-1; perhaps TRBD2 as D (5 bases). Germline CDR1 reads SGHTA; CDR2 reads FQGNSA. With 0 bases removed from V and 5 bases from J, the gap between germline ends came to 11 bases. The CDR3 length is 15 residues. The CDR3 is CASSLARGSHNEQFF. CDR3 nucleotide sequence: TGTGCCAGCAGCTTAGCACGGGGTTCCCACAATGAGCAGTTCTTC.

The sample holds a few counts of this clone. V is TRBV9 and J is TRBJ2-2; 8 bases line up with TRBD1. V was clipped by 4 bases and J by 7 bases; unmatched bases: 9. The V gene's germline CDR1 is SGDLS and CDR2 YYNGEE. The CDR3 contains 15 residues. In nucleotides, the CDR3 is TGTGCCAGCAGCTTTAACGGACAGGGAGACGGGGAGCTGTTTTTT. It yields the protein CASSFNGQGDGELFF.

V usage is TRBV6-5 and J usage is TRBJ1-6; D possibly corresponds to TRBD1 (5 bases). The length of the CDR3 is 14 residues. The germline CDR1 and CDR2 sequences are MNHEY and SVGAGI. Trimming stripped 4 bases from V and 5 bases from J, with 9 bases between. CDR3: CASSSQGHNSPLHF. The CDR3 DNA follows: TGTGCCAGCAGTTCTCAGGGTCATAATTCACCCCTCCACTTT.

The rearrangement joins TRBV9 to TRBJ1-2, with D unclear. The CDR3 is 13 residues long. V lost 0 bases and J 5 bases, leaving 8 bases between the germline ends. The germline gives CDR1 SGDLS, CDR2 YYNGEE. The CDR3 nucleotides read TGTGCCAGCAGCGTAGCTGAGGCTTATGGCTACACCTTC. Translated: CASSVAEAYGYTF.